This T cell receptor (beta chain) was observed in a study of cytomegalovirus exposure and HLA in healthy donors. Study-wide results and caveats: Under in vitro conditions, three CMV-associated chains were confirmed as specific for CMV antigens. Follow-up analysis found HLA locus-dependent TCR association rates, highest for DRB1 and lowest for HLA-C. An analysis was carried out later, and it reportedly showed fewer N-insertions in an Asian-associated ancestry cluster than the approximately 670-donor mean.

The CDR3 runs 12 residues. Germline V gene data show CDR1 as SSHAT and CDR2 as FNYEAQ (reference sequence). As for this clone: Its target is unknown. At one of its ends the junction is not consistent with the germline gene, which may arise from a read error.

13 Jbeta primers and 60 Vbeta primers were used for the PCR. The assay was immunoSEQ multiplex PCR, and TCRdb's table has in-frame clones only and misses some. This table has about 160,000 clones, roughly 87% appearing once. The chain employs TRBV7-7 and TRBJ1-1; tentatively, D is TRBD1 (5 bases). This clonotype was sampled from a girl between 10 and 17 years old in good health and CMV-seropositive. The sample consisted of PBMCs. This CDR3 is CASSDEGRGAFF. CDR3 nucleotide sequence: TGTGCTAGCAGTGACGAGGGGAGGGGAGCTTTCTTT. Using reference TRBV7-7 and TRBJ1-1 for the parts outside the CDR3, the full variable domain is GAGVSQSPRYKVTKRGQDVTLRCDPISSHATLYWYQQALGQGPEFLTYFNYEAQPDKSGLPSDRFSAERPEGSISTLTIQRTEQRDSAMYRCASSDEGRGAFFGQGTRLTVV.